One and the same sample provided the 31 T cell receptor beta chains below, sequenced in a study of blood T cell repertoires in COVID-19. Libraries were prepared by immunoSEQ multiplex PCR; TCRdb keeps only in-frame clonotypes and omits some of them. In the table there are 150,000 or so clones, just under 85% of which are singletons. Material: peripheral blood. The receptors were sampled from a middle-aged man who had recovered from COVID-19.

This chain uses TRBV6-2 or TRBV6-3 with TRBJ2-2, with D possibly being TRBD1 (6 bases). V dropped 3 bases and J dropped 5 bases, with 13 bases sitting between them. The CDR3 runs to 15 residues. Germline CDR1 is MNHEY and CDR2 is SVGEGT. The CDR3 protein is CASSYMGAWTGELFF. The DNA for the CDR3 is TGTGCCAGCAGTTATATGGGGGCTTGGACCGGGGAGCTGTTTTTT.

This chain connects TRBV30 to TRBJ2-3; the match to TRBD2 covers 14 bases. Germline V gene data show CDR1 as GTSNPN and CDR2 as SVGIG (reference sequence). This CDR3 is built from 17 residues. Trimming removed 3 bases from V and 8 bases from J; junction bases left unmatched: 13. In nucleotides, the CDR3 is TGTGCCTGGAGCCCCCGACCGGGACTAGCGGGAGAGGGTACGCAGTATTTT. Translating gives CAWSPRPGLAGEGTQYF.

The chain has TRBV30 and TRBJ1-1; possible D gene TRBD1, 5 bases. Trimming pared 4 bases from V and 0 bases from J, leaving 12 bases between. Germline V lookup: CDR1 GTSNPN, CDR2 SVGIG (reference sequence). The CDR3 is 14 amino acids. In nucleotides, the CDR3 is TGTGCCTGGATGGAGGGGAGCATGAACACTGAAGCTTTCTTT. It yields the protein CAWMEGSMNTEAFF.

J is TRBJ2-5 and V is TRBV4-3, with a possible D match to TRBD2 (5 bases). V was cut by 2 bases and J by 2 bases, with 12 bases left in between. CDR1 and CDR2 from the germline V gene are LGHNA and YSLEER. CDR3 size: 15 residues. The chain's CDR3 is CASSQIGVEQETQYF. The CDR3 DNA reads TGCGCCAGCAGCCAAATCGGGGTGGAACAAGAGACCCAGTACTTC.

The V call is TRBV7-9, the J call TRBJ2-1; D not certain. This CDR3 comprises 12 residues. V gave up 2 bases and J gave up 8 bases, with 7 bases separating them. CDR1 and CDR2 from the germline V gene are SEHNR and FQNEAQ (reference sequence). The CDR3 reads CASSLIVDEQFF. The CDR3 region has the DNA TGTGCCAGCAGCTTAATTGTCGATGAGCAGTTCTTC. Full variable domain (rest looked up from reference TRBV7-9 and TRBJ2-1): DTGVSQNPRHKITKRGQNVTFRCDPISEHNRLYWYRQTLGQGPEFLTYFQNEAQLEKSRLLSDRFSAERPKGSFSTLEIQRTEQGDSAMYLCASSLIVDEQFFGPGTRLTVL.

The rearrangement links TRBV4-2 to TRBJ1-1, with TRBD1 matching over 8 bases. Germline values: CDR1 LGHNA, CDR2 YNFKEQ. Trimming at V came to 0 bases and at J to 10 bases, leaving 7 bases not matched to a gene. The CDR3 sequence is 14 residues long. CDR3 in amino acids: CASSQDGTGWGAFF. CDR3 in DNA: TGTGCCAGCAGCCAAGATGGGACAGGTTGGGGAGCTTTCTTT.

This clone was seen a handful of times. The chain employs TRBV30 and TRBJ1-5; 7 bases agree with TRBD1. V was clipped by 3 bases and J by 2 bases; unmatched bases: 10. Germline V gene data show CDR1 as GTSNPN and CDR2 as SVGIG (reference sequence). The length of the CDR3 is 16 residues. In DNA form, the CDR3 reads TGTGCCTGGAGGGAAAGAGACAGGGTAGGCAATCAGCCCCAGCATTTT. It specifies CAWRERDRVGNQPQHF.

This sequence joins TRBV20-1 and TRBJ2-7; D perhaps matches TRBD1 (5 bases). This CDR3 contains 11 residues. Germline CDR1 and CDR2: DFQATT and SNEGSKA (reference sequence). The V gene lost 4 bases and the J gene lost 2 bases, with 6 bases spanning the gap. CDR3 loop: CSATGTYEQYF. The CDR3 region has the DNA TGCAGTGCTACAGGGACCTACGAGCAGTACTTC.

This clone was observed a few times. The J gene is TRBJ2-5, the V gene TRBV29-1; D is unresolved. V lost 4 bases and J 5 bases, leaving 8 bases between the germline ends. Germline V gives CDR1 SQVTM, CDR2 ANQGSEA. The CDR3 consists of 11 residues. CDR3 nucleotide sequence: TGCAGCGTTGTGATTCGGGAGACCCAGTACTTC. Its protein product is CSVVIRETQYF.

The chain links TRBV19 to TRBJ1-5; 9 bases match TRBD1. Germline V gives CDR1 LNHDA, CDR2 SQIVND (reference sequence). V shed 11 bases and J 4 bases; nucleotides not matched to a gene: 9. The CDR3 has 14 amino acids. CDR3 sequence (DNA): TGTGCCTCCGGGACAGGGTACACTAATCAGCCCCAGCATTTT. This codes for CASGTGYTNQPQHF.

The rearrangement uses TRBV7-3 and TRBJ2-1, with 8 bases identical to TRBD1. The CDR3 sequence is 13 residues long. Germline V CDR1 and CDR2: SGHTA, FQGTGA. After removal of 5 bases from V and 8 bases from J, the junction contained 5 bases not matched to a gene. As DNA, the CDR3 is TGTGCCAGCAGCGACAGGGGTGGGTATGAGCAGTTCTTC. Translated: CASSDRGGYEQFF.

V is TRBV10-3 and J is TRBJ1-3; 8 bases align to TRBD1. The CDR3 totals 16 residues. Germline V gene data show CDR1 as ENHRY and CDR2 as SYGVKD. Losses at the gene ends were 6 bases for V and 2 bases for J; bases not matched to a gene: 9. In DNA form, the CDR3 reads TGTGCCATCAGCGGAATGACAGGGGTGGCTGGAAACACCATATATTTT. Protein product: CAISGMTGVAGNTIYF.

This clone was recorded once. The V call is TRBV5-4, the J call TRBJ1-1, with 7 bases lining up with TRBD1. Germline CDR1 SGHNT, CDR2 YYREEE (reference sequence). The ends lost 0 bases at V and 3 bases at J; junction bases unmatched: 2. This CDR3 has 14 residues. The CDR3, as DNA: TGTGCCAGCAGCTTGGACACAGGGGACACTGAAGCTTTCTTT. Protein product: CASSLDTGDTEAFF.

This clone showed up just a few times. The V gene is TRBV6-2 or TRBV6-3, the J gene TRBJ2-2, with D tentatively TRBD1 (6 bases). Germline lookup yields CDR1 MNHEY and CDR2 SVGEGT. This CDR3 contains 15 residues. Trimming shortened V by 2 bases and J by 4 bases, and 11 bases separated the two germline ends. In DNA, the CDR3 is TGTGCCAGCAGTTACCCAGGGGACATCACCGGGGAGCTGTTTTTT. Translated, it gives CASSYPGDITGELFF.

This clone was seen a few times. The chain joins TRBV6-2 or TRBV6-3 to TRBJ1-5; D perhaps matches TRBD1 (5 bases). V lost 1 base, J lost 3 bases, and 13 bases lay in between. CDR1 and CDR2 (germline): MNHEY, SVGEGT. The CDR3 spans 16 residues. Written as DNA, the CDR3 is TGTGCCAGCAGTTACTTCGAGGACACTCACAATCAGCCCCAGCATTTT. It codes for CASSYFEDTHNQPQHF.

The chain is built from TRBV20-1 and TRBJ1-3; D call uncertain. Trimming left V 6 bases short and J 1 base short, with 4 bases between. The germline V gene has CDR1 DFQATT and CDR2 SNEGSKA (reference sequence). The CDR3 loop spans 11 amino acids. In nucleotides, the CDR3 is TGCAGTGCCTCTTCTGGAAACACCATATATTTT. Translated: CSASSGNTIYF.

The chain uses TRBV6-5 and TRBJ1-2; D is uncertain. The CDR3 is 14 residues long. Germline V gene lookup returns CDR1 MNHEY and CDR2 SVGAGI. V lost 5 bases, J lost 1 base, and 11 bases lay in between. CDR3 DNA: TGTGCCAGCAGTCCATCGCGGGTTAACTATGGCTACACCTTC. This codes for CASSPSRVNYGYTF.

This clone has more than one count but fewer than ten. This chain joins TRBV3-1 (or the pseudogene TRBV3-2) and TRBJ1-6; TRBD1 is a possible D gene (5 bases). Per the germline V gene, CDR1 is LGHDT and CDR2 is YNNKEL (reference sequence). The CDR3 has 13 amino acids. Between the trimmed V and J ends, which lost 4 bases and 9 bases, there was a span of 10 bases. CDR3 protein: CASSRVGGSPLHF. The CDR3 bases are TGTGCCAGCAGCCGCGTCGGGGGTTCACCCCTCCACTTT.

This clone has a handful of counts. V usage is TRBV18 and J usage is TRBJ2-7, with D possibly TRBD1 on 5 matching bases. Between the trimmed V and J ends, which lost 3 bases and 5 bases, there was a span of 11 bases. The CDR3 has 13 amino acids. Germline lookup yields CDR1 KGHSH and CDR2 LQKENI. Here the CDR3 reads CASSPSPQDEQYF. CDR3 sequence (DNA): TGTGCCAGCTCACCTAGTCCACAGGACGAGCAGTACTTC.

The table lists this clone with a few counts. The rearrangement links TRBV7-8 to TRBJ2-5; TRBD2 matches 7 bases. CDR1 SGHVS and CDR2 FQNEAQ come from the germline V gene. The CDR3 contains 14 residues. The trim removed 5 bases at V and 2 bases at J, leaving 5 bases unmatched. CDR3 residues: CASSPAGRQETQYF. The CDR3 DNA is TGTGCCAGCAGCCCAGCGGGGAGGCAAGAGACCCAGTACTTC.

The V and J genes are TRBV5-5 and TRBJ1-1; 7 bases align to TRBD1. This CDR3 is built from 12 residues. V lost 5 bases to trimming and J lost 6 bases; unmatched junction nucleotides: 4. Germline-derived CDR1 and CDR2 are SGHKS and YYEKEE (reference sequence). This CDR3 is CASRKGTAEAFF. CDR3 DNA: TGTGCCAGCAGGAAGGGGACAGCTGAAGCTTTCTTT.

The chain links TRBV7-3 to TRBJ2-5; 7 bases agree with TRBD1. The germline V gene encodes CDR1 SGHTA and CDR2 FQGTGA. V dropped 5 bases and J dropped 5; count of bases not matched to a gene: 8. CDR3 length: 14 amino acids. The CDR3 region has the DNA TGTGCCAGCAGCCCGACAGGGTCGGGGGAGACCCAGTACTTC. Its translation: CASSPTGSGETQYF.

The chain is built from TRBV30 and TRBJ2-7; no clear D. Trimming removed 0 bases from V and 0 bases from J, with 12 bases in between. Germline V gene lookup returns CDR1 GTSNPN and CDR2 SVGIG (reference sequence). The CDR3 totals 15 residues. CDR3 DNA sequence: TGTGCCTGGAGTGTACGGCAGGCGCTCTCCTACGAGCAGTACTTC. It encodes CAWSVRQALSYEQYF.

This sequence joins TRBV11-2 and TRBJ1-3; D might be TRBD1 (6 bases). Germline V CDR1 and CDR2: SGHAT, FQNNGV. Between the trimmed V and J ends, which lost 5 bases and 8 bases, there was a span of 10 bases. There are 12 residues in the CDR3. CDR3 DNA sequence: TGTGCCAGCAGCCTACAGGGCCACACCATATATTTT. Protein: CASSLQGHTIYF.

The J gene is TRBJ2-7, the V gene TRBV11-1, with 7 bases identical to TRBD1. The CDR3 covers 14 residues. V was clipped by 1 base and J by 0 bases; unmatched bases: 0. Germline CDR1 and CDR2: SGHAT and FQDESV (reference sequence). Here the CDR3 DNA reads TGTGCCAGCAGCTTAGGGGACAGCTCCTACGAGCAGTACTTC. The encoded protein is CASSLGDSSYEQYF.

A note on this clone: One end of the junction fails to match germline, which may point to a read error. The V gene is TRBV6-5, the J gene TRBJ2-5; the match to TRBD1 covers 9 bases. Germline V gene data show CDR1 as MNHEY and CDR2 as SVGAGI. This CDR3 spans 14 amino acids. In DNA, the CDR3 is TGTGCCACCAGTAGGGACAGGGTACAAGAGACCCAGTACTTC. Its protein is CATSRDRVQETQYF.

The chain has TRBV6-6 and TRBJ1-1; no definite D call. Trimming took off 2 bases at V and 5 bases at J, with 12 bases between the two ends. Germline V gene lookup returns CDR1 MNHNY and CDR2 SVGAGI (reference sequence). CDR3 length: 14 amino acids. CDR3 in DNA: TGTGCCAGCAGTTACAACGGGGTTGGGACTGAAGCTTTCTTT. Encoded protein: CASSYNGVGTEAFF.

The rearrangement links TRBV21-1 to TRBJ2-7; no DNA check was done on the table's D call, TRBD2. TRBV21-1 is a documented pseudogene. This CDR3 is built from 21 residues. DNA for the CDR3: TGTGCCAGCAGCAAAGAGAAGACGGGACTAGCGGGAGAAATCCCTGGATACGAGCAGTACTTC. Its translation: CASSKEKTGLAGEIPGYEQYF.

Concerning this clone: The CDR3 ends on some other residue instead of the conserved phenylalanine or tryptophan, so this is likely a read error. This chain uses TRBV6-5 with TRBJ1-1; TRBD1 matches at 7 bases. Unmatched junction bases numbered 6, after V lost 6 bases and J lost 2 bases. CDR1 is MNHEY and CDR2 is SVGAGI in the germline V gene. The CDR3 length is 14 residues. The DNA of the CDR3 is TGTGCCAGCAGACCGCAGGGGGAAAACACTGAAGCTTTCTCT. It codes for CASRPQGENTEAFS.

V usage is TRBV4-3 and J usage is TRBJ1-1, with 7 bases fitting TRBD1. The CDR3 has 14 amino acids. The V gene end was trimmed by 4 bases and the J gene end by 2 bases; junction bases not matched to a gene: 4. In germline, CDR1 is LGHNA, CDR2 YSLEER. The CDR3 region has the DNA TGCGCCAGCAGCCGCCGGACAGGTAACACTGAAGCTTTCTTT. Translating it yields CASSRRTGNTEAFF.

This clone was picked up a small number of times. The chain carries TRBV4-2 and TRBJ2-7; 11 nucleotides line up with TRBD2. V dropped 5 bases and J dropped 1; count of bases not matched to a gene: 1. CDR3 length equals 14 residues. In germline, CDR1 is LGHNA, CDR2 YNFKEQ. Written as DNA, the CDR3 is TGTGCCAGCAGCAGACTAGCGGGGTCCTACGAGCAGTACTTC. This sequence encodes CASSRLAGSYEQYF.